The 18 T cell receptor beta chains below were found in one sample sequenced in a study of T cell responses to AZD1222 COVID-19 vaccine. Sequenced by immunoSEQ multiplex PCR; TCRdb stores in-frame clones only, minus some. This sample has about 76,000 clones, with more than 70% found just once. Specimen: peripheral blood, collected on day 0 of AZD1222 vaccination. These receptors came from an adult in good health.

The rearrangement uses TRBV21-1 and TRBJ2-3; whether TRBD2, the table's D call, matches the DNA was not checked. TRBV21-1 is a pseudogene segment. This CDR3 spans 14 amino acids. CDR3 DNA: TGTGCCAGCAGCAAACAGCGGTGGGCAGATACGCAGTATTTT. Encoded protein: CASSKQRWADTQYF.

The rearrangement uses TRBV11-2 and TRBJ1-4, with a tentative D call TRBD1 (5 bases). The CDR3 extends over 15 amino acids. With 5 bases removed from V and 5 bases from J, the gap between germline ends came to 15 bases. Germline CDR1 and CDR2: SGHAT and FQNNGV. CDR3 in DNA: TGTGCCAGCAGCGAAACTACAGGCTACAATGAAAAACTGTTTTTT. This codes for CASSETTGYNEKLFF.

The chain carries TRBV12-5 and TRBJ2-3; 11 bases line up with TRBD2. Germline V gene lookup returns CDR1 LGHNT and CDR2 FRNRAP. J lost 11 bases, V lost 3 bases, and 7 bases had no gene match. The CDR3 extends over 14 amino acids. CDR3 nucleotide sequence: TGTGCTAGTGGTTTACCCGGGACTAGCGGACGGCAGTATTTT. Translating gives CASGLPGTSGRQYF.

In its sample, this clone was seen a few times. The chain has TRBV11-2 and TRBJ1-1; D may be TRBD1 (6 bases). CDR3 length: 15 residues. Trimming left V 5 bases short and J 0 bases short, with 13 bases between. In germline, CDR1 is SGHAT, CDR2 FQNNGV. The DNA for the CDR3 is TGTGCCAGCAGCGAAGGGGGTAGCCTGAACACTGAAGCTTTCTTT. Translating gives CASSEGGSLNTEAFF.

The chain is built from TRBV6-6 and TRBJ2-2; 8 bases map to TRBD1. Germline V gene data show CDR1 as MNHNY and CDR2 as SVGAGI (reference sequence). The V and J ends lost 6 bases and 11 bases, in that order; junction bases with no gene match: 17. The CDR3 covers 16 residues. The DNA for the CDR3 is TGTGCCAGCAGCCGATTACAGGGTCATCAGGGGGCAGAGCTGTTTTTT. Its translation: CASSRLQGHQGAELFF.

This CDR3 is CASSQNRGGNEQFF. The DNA of the CDR3 is TGTGCCAGCAGCCAGAACAGGGGAGGGAATGAGCAGTTCTTC. This chain uses TRBV11-2 with TRBJ2-1, with D perhaps being TRBD1 or TRBD2 (7 bases each). CDR1 SGHAT and CDR2 FQNNGV come from the germline V gene. The length of the CDR3 is 14 residues. Deletions cut 5 bases from V and 7 bases from J, with 15 bases between.

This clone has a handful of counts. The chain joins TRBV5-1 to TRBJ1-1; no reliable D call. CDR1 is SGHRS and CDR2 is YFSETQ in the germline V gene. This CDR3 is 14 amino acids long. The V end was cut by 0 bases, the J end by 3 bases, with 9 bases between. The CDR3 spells CASSLDAGYTEAFF. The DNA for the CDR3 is TGCGCCAGCAGCTTGGACGCCGGATACACTGAAGCTTTCTTT.

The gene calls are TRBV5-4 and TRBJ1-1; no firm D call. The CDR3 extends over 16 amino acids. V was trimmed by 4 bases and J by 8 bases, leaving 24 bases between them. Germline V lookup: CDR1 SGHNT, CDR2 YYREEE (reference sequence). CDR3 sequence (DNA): TGTGCCAGCAGCCGGCCCGCAGGCGGATTGGGTAGGGAAGCTTTCTTT. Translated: CASSRPAGGLGREAFF. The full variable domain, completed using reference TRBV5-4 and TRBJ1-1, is ETGVTQSPTHLIKTRGQQVTLRCSSQSGHNTVSWYQQALGQGPQFIFQYYREEENGRGNFPPRFSGLQFPNYSSELNVNALELDDSALYLCASSRPAGGLGREAFFGQGTRLTVV.

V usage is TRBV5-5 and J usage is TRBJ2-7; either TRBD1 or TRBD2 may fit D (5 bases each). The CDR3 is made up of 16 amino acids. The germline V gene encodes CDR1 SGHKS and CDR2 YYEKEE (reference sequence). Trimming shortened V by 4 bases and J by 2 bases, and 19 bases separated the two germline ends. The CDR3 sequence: CASSPAPGTGTYEQYF. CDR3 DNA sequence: TGTGCCAGCAGCCCTGCCCCCGGGACGGGGACCTACGAGCAGTACTTC.

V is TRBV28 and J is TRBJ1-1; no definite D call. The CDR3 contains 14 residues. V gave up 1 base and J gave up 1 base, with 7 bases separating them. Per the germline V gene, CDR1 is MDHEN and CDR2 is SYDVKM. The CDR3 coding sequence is TGTGCCAGCAGTTTATTAAGGAGGAACACTGAAGCTTTCTTT. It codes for CASSLLRRNTEAFF. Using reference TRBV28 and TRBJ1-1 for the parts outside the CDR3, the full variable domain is DVKVTQSSRYLVKRTGEKVFLECVQDMDHENMFWYRQDPGLGLRLIYFSYDVKMKEKGDIPEGYSVSREKKERFSLILESASTNQTSMYLCASSLLRRNTEAFFGQGTRLTVV.

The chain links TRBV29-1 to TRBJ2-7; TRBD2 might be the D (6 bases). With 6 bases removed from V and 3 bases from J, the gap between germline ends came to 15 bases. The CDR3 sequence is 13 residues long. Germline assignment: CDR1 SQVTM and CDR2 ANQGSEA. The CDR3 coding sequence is TGCAGCGTCCGGGGGACGAAAGACTACGAGCAGTACGTC. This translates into CSVRGTKDYEQYV.

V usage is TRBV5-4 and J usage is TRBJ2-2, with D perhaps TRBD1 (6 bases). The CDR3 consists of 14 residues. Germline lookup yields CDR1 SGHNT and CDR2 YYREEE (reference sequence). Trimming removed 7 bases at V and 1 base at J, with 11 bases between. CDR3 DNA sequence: TGTGCCAGCGGGGTGACAGGGAACACCGGGGAGCTGTTTTTT. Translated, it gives CASGVTGNTGELFF. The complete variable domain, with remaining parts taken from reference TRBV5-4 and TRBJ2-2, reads ETGVTQSPTHLIKTRGQQVTLRCSSQSGHNTVSWYQQALGQGPQFIFQYYREEENGRGNFPPRFSGLQFPNYSSELNVNALELDDSALYLCASGVTGNTGELFFGEGSRLTVL.

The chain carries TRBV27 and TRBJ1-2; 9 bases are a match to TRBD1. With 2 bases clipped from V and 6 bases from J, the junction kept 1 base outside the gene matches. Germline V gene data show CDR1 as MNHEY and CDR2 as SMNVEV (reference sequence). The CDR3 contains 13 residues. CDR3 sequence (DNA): TGTGCCAGCAGTTTAGGGACAGGGAATGGCTACACCTTC. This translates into CASSLGTGNGYTF.

This CDR3 is CASSSGVGSYGYTF. CDR3 DNA sequence: TGTGCCAGTAGTTCTGGAGTTGGGTCCTATGGCTACACCTTC. The chain carries TRBV19 and TRBJ1-2, with D hard to call. V lost 5 bases, J lost 4 bases, and 14 bases lay in between. Germline V gene lookup returns CDR1 LNHDA and CDR2 SQIVND (reference sequence). The length of the CDR3 is 14 residues.

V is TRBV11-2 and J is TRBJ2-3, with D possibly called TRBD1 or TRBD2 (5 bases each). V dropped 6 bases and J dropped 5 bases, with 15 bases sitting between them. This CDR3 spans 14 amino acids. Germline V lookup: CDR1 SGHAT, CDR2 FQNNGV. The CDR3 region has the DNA TGTGCCAGCAGTCAGGTGGGGACGGGAGATACGCAGTATTTT. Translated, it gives CASSQVGTGDTQYF.

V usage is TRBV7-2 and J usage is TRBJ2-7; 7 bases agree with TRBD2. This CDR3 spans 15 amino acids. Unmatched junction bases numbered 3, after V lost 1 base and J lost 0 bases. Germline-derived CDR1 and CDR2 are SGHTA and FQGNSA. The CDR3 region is CASSLVQRGSYEQYF. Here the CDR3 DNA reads TGTGCCAGCAGCTTAGTTCAGCGGGGCTCCTACGAGCAGTACTTC.

The CDR3 nucleotides read TGTGCCAGTAGTCTCTCAGGACAGGTATACAATGAGCAGTTCTTC. Its protein product is CASSLSGQVYNEQFF. The rearrangement joins TRBV19 to TRBJ2-1; TRBD1 agrees at 7 bases. Germline CDR1 is LNHDA and CDR2 is SQIVND (reference sequence). CDR3 length: 15 residues. V dropped 5 bases and J dropped 4; count of bases not matched to a gene: 8.

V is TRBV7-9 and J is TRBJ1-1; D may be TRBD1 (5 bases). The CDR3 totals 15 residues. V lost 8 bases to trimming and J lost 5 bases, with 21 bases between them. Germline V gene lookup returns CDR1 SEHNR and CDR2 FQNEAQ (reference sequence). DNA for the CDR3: TGTGCCAGCCTGCCTACAGCGGGGCAAGGTACTGAAGCTTTCTTT. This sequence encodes CASLPTAGQGTEAFF.